Sequencing of this TCR beta chain was carried out in a study of T cell repertoires in cytomegalovirus infection. Study-wide context: Public TCR beta signatures indicated both CMV infection and matching HLA type.

General study points: In two of eight donors, the top clonotype was HLA-C-restricted CMV-specific. Based on cumulative public TCR beta family frequency, carriers of CMV plus the relevant HLA were identified.

Details on this clonotype: The antigen remains undetermined.

Trimming took 2 bases from V and 3 from J, leaving 10 bases between them. The CDR3 loop spans 14 amino acids. Looked up from germline, CDR1 is LGHDT and CDR2 is YNNKEL (reference sequence). MiXCR, run by TCRdb on the reads, gives a single entry per CDR3 protein. The sample carries 150,000 to 200,000 distinct CDR3 sequences, roughly 20% recorded once. The source material was PBMCs. This TCR was sampled from a human donor in good health (CMV status not recorded). Some clones in this sample may be carry-over from other donors' samples. V and J are TRBV3-1 and TRBJ1-1, with a possible D match to TRBD1 (5 bases). CDR3: CASSQSGIHTEAFF. In nucleotides, the CDR3 is TGTGCCAGCAGCCAATCAGGGATTCACACTGAAGCTTTCTTT.